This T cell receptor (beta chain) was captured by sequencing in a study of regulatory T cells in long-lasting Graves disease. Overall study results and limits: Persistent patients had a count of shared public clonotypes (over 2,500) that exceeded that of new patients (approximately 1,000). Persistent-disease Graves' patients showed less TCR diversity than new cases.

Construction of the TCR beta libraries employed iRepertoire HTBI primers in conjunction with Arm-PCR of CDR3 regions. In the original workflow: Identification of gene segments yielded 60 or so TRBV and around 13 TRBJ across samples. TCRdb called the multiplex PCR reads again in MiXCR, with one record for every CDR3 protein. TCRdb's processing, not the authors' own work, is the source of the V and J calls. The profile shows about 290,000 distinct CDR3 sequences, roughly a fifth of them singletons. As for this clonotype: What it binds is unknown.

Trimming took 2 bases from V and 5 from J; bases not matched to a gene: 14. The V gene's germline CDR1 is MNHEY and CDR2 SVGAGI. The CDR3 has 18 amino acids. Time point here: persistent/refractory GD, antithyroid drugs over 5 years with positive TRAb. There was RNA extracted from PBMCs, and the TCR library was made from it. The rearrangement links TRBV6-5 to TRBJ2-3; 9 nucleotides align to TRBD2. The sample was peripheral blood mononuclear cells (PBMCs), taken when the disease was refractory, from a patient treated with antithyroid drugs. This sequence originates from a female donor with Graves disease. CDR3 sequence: CASSYPVGIAGVKDTQYF. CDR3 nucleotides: TGTGCCAGCAGTTACCCCGTTGGGATAGCGGGAGTGAAAGATACGCAGTATTTT.